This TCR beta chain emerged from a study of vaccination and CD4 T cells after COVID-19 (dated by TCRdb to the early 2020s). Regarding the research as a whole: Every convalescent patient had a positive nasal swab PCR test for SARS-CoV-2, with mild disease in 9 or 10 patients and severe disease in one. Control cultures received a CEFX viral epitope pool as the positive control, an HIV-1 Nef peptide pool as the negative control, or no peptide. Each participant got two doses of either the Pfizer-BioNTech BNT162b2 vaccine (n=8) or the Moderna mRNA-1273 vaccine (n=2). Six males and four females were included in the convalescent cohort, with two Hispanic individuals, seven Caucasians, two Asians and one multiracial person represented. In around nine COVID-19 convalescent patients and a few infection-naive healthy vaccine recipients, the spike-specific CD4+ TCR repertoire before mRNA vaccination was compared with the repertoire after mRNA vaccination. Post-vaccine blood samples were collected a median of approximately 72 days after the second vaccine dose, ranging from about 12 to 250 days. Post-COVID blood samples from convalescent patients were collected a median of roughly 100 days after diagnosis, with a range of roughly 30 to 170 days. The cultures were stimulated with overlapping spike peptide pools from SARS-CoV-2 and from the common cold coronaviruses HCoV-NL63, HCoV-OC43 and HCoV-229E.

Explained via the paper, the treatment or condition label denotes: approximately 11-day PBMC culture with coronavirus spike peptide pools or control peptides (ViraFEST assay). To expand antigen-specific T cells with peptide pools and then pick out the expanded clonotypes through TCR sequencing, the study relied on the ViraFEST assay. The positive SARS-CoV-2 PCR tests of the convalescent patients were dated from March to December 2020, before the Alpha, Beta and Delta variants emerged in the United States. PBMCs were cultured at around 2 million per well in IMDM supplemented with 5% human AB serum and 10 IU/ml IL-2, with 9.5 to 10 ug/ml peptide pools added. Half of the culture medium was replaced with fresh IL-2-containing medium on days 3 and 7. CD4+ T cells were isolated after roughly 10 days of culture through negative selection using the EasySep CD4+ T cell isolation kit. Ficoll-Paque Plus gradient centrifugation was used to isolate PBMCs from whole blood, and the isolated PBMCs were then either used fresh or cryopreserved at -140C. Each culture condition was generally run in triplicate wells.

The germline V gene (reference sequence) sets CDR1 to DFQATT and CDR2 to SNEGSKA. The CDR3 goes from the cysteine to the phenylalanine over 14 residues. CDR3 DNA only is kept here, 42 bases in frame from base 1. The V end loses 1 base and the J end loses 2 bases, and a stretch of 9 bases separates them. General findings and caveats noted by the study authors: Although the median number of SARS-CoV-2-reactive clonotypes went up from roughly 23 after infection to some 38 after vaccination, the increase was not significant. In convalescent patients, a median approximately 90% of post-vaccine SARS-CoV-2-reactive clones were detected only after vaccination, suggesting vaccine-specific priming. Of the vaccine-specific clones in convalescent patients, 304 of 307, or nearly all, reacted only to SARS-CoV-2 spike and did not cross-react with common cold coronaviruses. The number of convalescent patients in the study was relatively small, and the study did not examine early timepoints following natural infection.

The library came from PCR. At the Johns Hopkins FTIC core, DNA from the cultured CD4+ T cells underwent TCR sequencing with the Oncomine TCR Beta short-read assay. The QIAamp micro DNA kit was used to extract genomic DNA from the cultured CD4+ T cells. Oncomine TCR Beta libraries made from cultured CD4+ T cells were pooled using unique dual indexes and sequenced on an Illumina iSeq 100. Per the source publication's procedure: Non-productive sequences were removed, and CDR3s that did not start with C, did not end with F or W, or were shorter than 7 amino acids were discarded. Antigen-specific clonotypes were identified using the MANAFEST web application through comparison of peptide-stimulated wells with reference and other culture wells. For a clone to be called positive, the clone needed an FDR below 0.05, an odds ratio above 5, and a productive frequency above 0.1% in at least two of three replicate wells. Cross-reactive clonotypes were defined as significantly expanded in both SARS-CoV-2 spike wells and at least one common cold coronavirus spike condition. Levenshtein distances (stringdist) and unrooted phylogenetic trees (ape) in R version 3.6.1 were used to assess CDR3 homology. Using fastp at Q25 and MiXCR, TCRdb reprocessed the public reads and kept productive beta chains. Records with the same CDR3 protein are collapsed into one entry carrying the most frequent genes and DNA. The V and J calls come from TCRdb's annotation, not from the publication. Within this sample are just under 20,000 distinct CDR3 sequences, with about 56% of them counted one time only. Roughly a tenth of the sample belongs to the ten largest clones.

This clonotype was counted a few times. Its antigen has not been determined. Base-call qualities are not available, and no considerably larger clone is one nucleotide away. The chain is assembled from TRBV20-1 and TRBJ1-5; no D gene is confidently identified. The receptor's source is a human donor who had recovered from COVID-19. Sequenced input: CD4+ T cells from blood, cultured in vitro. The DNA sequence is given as TGCAGTGCTAGAGGCCCGGTTGGCAATCAGCCCCAGCATTTT. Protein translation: CSARGPVGNQPQHF.